Each of the 3 T cell receptor beta chains below was sequenced from the same sample in a study of T-cell reconstitution after alpha-beta-depleted transplantation in children. During its preparation, the TCRbeta library received unique molecular identifiers. TCRdb used MiXCR to reprocess the PCR reads, holding one entry per CDR3 protein. The sample has around 300,000 distinct CDR3 sequences; 10% are singletons. The starting material was PBMCs, obtained before TCRalphabeta/CD19-depleted stem cell transplant. The receptors stem from a boy younger than two with acute myeloid leukemia, due to receive a stem cell transplant.

This clonotype showed up many times. V and J are TRBV12-3 or TRBV12-4 and TRBJ2-2; D is possibly TRBD1 (5 bases). The CDR3 length is 15 residues. V lost 5 bases and J 3 bases, leaving 13 bases between the germline ends. CDR3 nucleotides: TGTGCCAGCAGTGAGACAGTTAGGTACACCGGGGAGCTGTTTTTT. Encoded protein: CASSETVRYTGELFF.

In this sample, this clonotype turned up many times. The chain has TRBV20-1 and TRBJ2-7; 10 positions match TRBD2. Germline V gene lookup returns CDR1 DFQATT and CDR2 SNEGSKA (reference sequence). With V trimmed by 2 bases and J by 3 bases, 13 bases remained unmatched. The CDR3 runs 17 residues. CDR3 amino acids: CSARSPLAGEMYYEQYF. CDR3 DNA sequence: TGCAGTGCTAGATCTCCCCTAGCGGGGGAGATGTACTACGAGCAGTACTTC.

This clonotype was found many times. CDR3 sequence reads: CAWSSAVNSPLHF. The CDR3 DNA follows: TGTGCCTGGAGTTCGGCGGTTAATTCACCCCTCCACTTT. The chain employs TRBV30 and TRBJ1-6; D ambiguous. The V end was cut by 2 bases, the J end by 6 bases, with 8 bases between. The CDR3 runs to 13 residues. The germline V gene encodes CDR1 GTSNPN and CDR2 SVGIG (reference sequence).